The 25 T cell receptor beta chains below come from one sample, sequenced in a study of blood T cells in healthy people across ages (dated by TCRdb to 2014 to 2015). Libraries were prepared through 5' RACE. These reads were obtained on an Illumina HiSeq 2500. A second PCR of roughly 7 to 11 cycles was performed with a sample-barcoded 5' primer and a J-beta primer mix. The public reads were reprocessed in TCRdb via fastp at Q25 and MiXCR, keeping in-frame beta chains. All rows with the same CDR3 protein become a single entry with the most common DNA and genes. The sample includes 790,000 or so distinct CDR3 sequences, with about 61% observed a single time. The ten top clones hold 20% to 30% of the sample. Sequenced sample: blood. The source of these receptors is a middle-aged man in good health.

Many counts were recorded for this clonotype. This sequence joins TRBV20-1 and TRBJ1-2; 11 bases agree with TRBD1. V lost 5 bases to trimming and J lost 2 bases; unmatched junction nucleotides: 10. This CDR3 is built from 16 residues. CDR1 DFQATT and CDR2 SNEGSKA come from the germline V gene (reference sequence). CDR3 sequence: CSAPLLGTGGNYGYTF. The CDR3, as DNA: TGCAGTGCTCCGCTCTTAGGGACAGGGGGAAACTATGGCTACACCTTC.

The chain joins TRBV5-6 to TRBJ2-1, with 8 positions matching TRBD2. The DNA matches TRBJ2-7 better at its end, which makes the J call doubtful. Germline values: CDR1 SGHDT, CDR2 YYEEEE. This CDR3 has 14 amino acids. The CDR3, as DNA: TGTGCCACCACGGGAGGGAGCTCCTACAATGAGCAGTACTTC. As protein: CATTGGSSYNEQYF.

This clonotype occurred many times. The chain combines TRBV12-3 or TRBV12-4 with TRBJ1-5; D is perhaps TRBD1 (6 bases). The V end was cut by 7 bases, the J end by 6 bases, with 16 bases between. This CDR3 contains 14 residues. The CDR3 here is CASKKGGESQPQHF. CDR3 in DNA: TGTGCCAGCAAAAAAGGGGGGGAGAGTCAGCCCCAGCATTTT.

This clonotype occurred a few times. V is TRBV6-2 or TRBV6-3 and J is TRBJ2-4; 9 bases fit TRBD1. Germline CDR1 reads MNHEY; CDR2 reads SVGEGT. V shed 6 bases and J 2 bases; nucleotides not matched to a gene: 11. This CDR3 is built from 17 residues. The CDR3 nucleotides are TGTGCCAGCAGGGATCCGGGACAGGGATTTTCCAAAAACATTCAGTACTTC. It translates to CASRDPGQGFSKNIQYF.

This clonotype was found a few times. The V gene is TRBV13, the J gene TRBJ2-7, with 8 bases identical to TRBD2. Unmatched junction bases numbered 10, after V lost 5 bases and J lost 4 bases. The CDR3 is 15 amino acids. Germline V gives CDR1 PRHDT, CDR2 FYEKMQ (reference sequence). The CDR3 here is CASSQTGTSPYEQYF. The CDR3, as DNA: TGTGCCAGCAGCCAAACCGGGACTAGTCCGTACGAGCAGTACTTC.

The chain combines TRBV5-5 with TRBJ1-4, with TRBD1 as a possible D gene (5 bases). Germline CDR1 SGHKS, CDR2 YYEKEE (reference sequence). The CDR3 length is 14 residues. The ends were cut back, 4 bases at V and 8 bases at J, with 15 bases in the middle. CDR3 sequence (DNA): TGTGCCAGCAGCCCCGGGGCTCAGTGGGAAAAACTGTTTTTT. Its translation is CASSPGAQWEKLFF.

The rearrangement uses TRBV29-1 and TRBJ2-7, with a tentative D call TRBD1 (5 bases). Germline assignment: CDR1 SQVTM and CDR2 ANQGSEA. This CDR3 has 11 amino acids. V was pared by 5 bases and J by 5 bases, with 10 bases between. The CDR3: CSVWGRDEQYF. The CDR3 DNA reads as TGCAGCGTTTGGGGCAGGGACGAGCAGTACTTC.

This CDR3 is CSARATRLAGGYNEQFF. The CDR3 DNA reads as TGCAGTGCTAGAGCCACCCGGCTAGCGGGGGGGTACAATGAGCAGTTCTTC. The V gene is TRBV20-1, the J gene TRBJ2-1; 12 bases map to TRBD2. With 1 base clipped from V and 4 bases from J, the junction kept 8 bases outside the gene matches. This CDR3 has 17 amino acids. Per germline, CDR1 DFQATT and CDR2 SNEGSKA (reference sequence).

The chain couples TRBV2 to TRBJ2-4, with D perhaps TRBD2 (7 bases). Trimming shortened V by 4 bases and J by 6 bases, and 16 bases separated the two germline ends. This CDR3 has 15 residues. Germline CDR1 SNHLY, CDR2 FYNNEI. In DNA form, the CDR3 reads TGTGCCAGCAGTGCTGGGAGGGGGGCGGTAAACATTCAGTACTTC. This sequence encodes CASSAGRGAVNIQYF. The whole variable domain, filled in from reference TRBV2 and TRBJ2-4, reads EPEVTQTPSHQVTQMGQEVILRCVPISNHLYFYWYRQILGQKVEFLVSFYNNEISEKSEIFDDQFSVERPDGSNFTLKIRSTKLEDSAMYFCASSAGRGAVNIQYFGAGTRLSVL.

The rearrangement joins TRBV5-1 to TRBJ1-1; D remains unclear. Germline-derived CDR1 and CDR2 are SGHRS and YFSETQ. CDR3 length: 14 residues. The ends were cut back, 2 bases at V and 0 bases at J, with 8 bases in the middle. CDR3 protein: CASSLLTVNTEAFF. Written as DNA, the CDR3 is TGCGCCAGCAGCTTACTAACAGTGAACACTGAAGCTTTCTTT.

This sequence joins TRBV20-1 and TRBJ2-5; tentatively, D is TRBD2 (5 bases). Germline lookup yields CDR1 DFQATT and CDR2 SNEGSKA (reference sequence). This CDR3 is built from 17 residues. The V end lost 5 bases, the J end lost 11 bases, and 33 bases lay between the germline ends. The CDR3 loop is CSAPSREQSTLGNEQYF. CDR3 coding DNA: TGCAGTGCTCCCTCGAGGGAACAATCTACCTTGGGCAATGAGCAGTACTTC.

J is TRBJ1-6 and V is TRBV27; 8 nucleotides line up with TRBD1. CDR3 length equals 15 residues. In germline, CDR1 is MNHEY, CDR2 SMNVEV (reference sequence). Unmatched junction bases numbered 10, after V lost 5 bases and J lost 10 bases. The CDR3: CASSIGQGVGSPLHF. CDR3 DNA: TGTGCCAGCAGTATCGGACAGGGCGTTGGGTCACCCCTCCACTTT.

This clonotype came up a few times. J is TRBJ2-7 and V is TRBV29-1; 8 bases agree with TRBD2. The CDR3 runs to 15 residues. J gave up 3 bases and V 3 bases, and 10 bases lay outside the gene matches. Looked up from germline, CDR1 is SQVTM and CDR2 is ANQGSEA. CDR3 in DNA: TGCAGCGTTGAGGGGAGGAGCGGGAGATACTACGAGCAGTACTTC. It codes for CSVEGRSGRYYEQYF.

The chain combines TRBV20-1 with TRBJ2-3, with TRBD1 identical over 9 bases. Germline V gives CDR1 DFQATT, CDR2 SNEGSKA (reference sequence). The CDR3 sequence is 14 residues long. V dropped 6 bases and J dropped 3; count of bases not matched to a gene: 7. The DNA for the CDR3 is TGCAGTGCGACGACCGGGACAGGGACAGATACGCAGTATTTT. This translates into CSATTGTGTDTQYF.

This clonotype occurred many times. The J gene is TRBJ2-7, the V gene TRBV7-2; D call uncertain. Germline lookup yields CDR1 SGHTA and CDR2 FQGNSA. There are 11 residues in the CDR3. V gave up 6 bases and J gave up 0 bases, with 3 bases separating them. The CDR3 DNA follows: TGTGCCAGCAGTCTCTCCTACGAGCAGTACTTC. Its protein product is CASSLSYEQYF.

This chain joins TRBV20-1 and TRBJ2-7; D is ambiguous. This CDR3 has 11 residues. V lost 4 bases and J lost 7, with 11 bases in between. Germline V gene data show CDR1 as DFQATT and CDR2 as SNEGSKA (reference sequence). CDR3 residues: CSAIFLNEQYF. The DNA for the CDR3 is TGCAGTGCTATTTTTCTAAATGAGCAGTACTTC.

V is TRBV11-2 and J is TRBJ2-3, with D possibly being TRBD1 or TRBD2 (5 bases each). The CDR3 length is 16 residues. V lost 6 bases and J 6 bases, leaving 22 bases between the germline ends. CDR1 and CDR2 from the germline V gene are SGHAT and FQNNGV. CDR3 DNA sequence: TGTGCCAGCAGTCCGGGACCAACCCCCGTCGGGGATACGCAGTATTTT. It yields the protein CASSPGPTPVGDTQYF.

The V gene is TRBV28, the J gene TRBJ2-5, with D possibly being TRBD2 (5 bases). The CDR3 contains 15 residues. Trimming shortened V by 4 bases and J by 2 bases, and 14 bases separated the two germline ends. The germline gives CDR1 MDHEN, CDR2 SYDVKM. The CDR3 nucleotides are TGTGCCAGCAGTTCGAGTGGAGCGGTTCAAGAGACCCAGTACTTC. Its translation: CASSSSGAVQETQYF.

This rearrangement joins TRBV6-5 to TRBJ2-1; D is undetermined. Trimming stripped 4 bases from V and 7 bases from J, with 14 bases between. From germline, CDR1 is MNHEY and CDR2 SVGAGI. The CDR3 consists of 14 residues. CDR3 residues: CASSSHLGVNEQFF. CDR3 bases: TGTGCCAGCAGTTCACACCTCGGAGTTAATGAGCAGTTCTTC.

This clonotype was detected a few times. The CDR3 DNA reads TGTGCCACCAGTGATTTCCCCGCGGAGACCCAGTACTTC. Translating gives CATSDFPAETQYF. V usage is TRBV24-1 and J usage is TRBJ2-5; D gene uncertain. The CDR3 extends over 13 amino acids. CDR1 is KGHDR and CDR2 is SFDVKD in the germline V gene. The V end was cut by 1 base, the J end by 5 bases, with 7 bases between.

The CDR3 region has the DNA TGTGCCAGCAGCCTAAAGGGCGTCTACGAGCAGTACTTC. Translating it yields CASSLKGVYEQYF. This sequence joins TRBV7-2 and TRBJ2-7, with unresolved D. The germline V gene encodes CDR1 SGHTA and CDR2 FQGNSA. With 5 bases removed from V and 3 bases from J, the gap between germline ends came to 11 bases. The length of the CDR3 is 13 residues.

In its sample, this clonotype was seen many times. The chain is built from TRBV20-1 and TRBJ2-3; D ambiguous. The CDR3 spans 14 residues. The germline V gene encodes CDR1 DFQATT and CDR2 SNEGSKA (reference sequence). V lost 0 bases and J lost 1, with 8 bases in between. The CDR3 sequence: CSARDQKGTDTQYF. Written as DNA, the CDR3 is TGCAGTGCTAGAGATCAGAAAGGCACAGATACGCAGTATTTT.

This chain uses TRBV12-3 or TRBV12-4 with TRBJ1-2; 7 bases are a match to TRBD1. V was pared by 3 bases and J by 4 bases, with 20 bases of the junction left unmatched. CDR3 length: 19 residues. In DNA form, the CDR3 reads TGTGCCAGCAGTTTTCTTGTAGGTAGCCAGGGGGGAACCGTCTATGGCTACACCTTC. This encodes CASSFLVGSQGGTVYGYTF.

This clonotype was recorded only once. The gene calls are TRBV20-1 and TRBJ1-4, with D possibly matching TRBD1 (5 bases). CDR1 is DFQATT and CDR2 is SNEGSKA in the germline V gene (reference sequence). The CDR3 extends over 15 amino acids. The V gene lost 5 bases and the J gene lost 8 bases, with 21 bases spanning the gap. CDR3 sequence (DNA): TGCAGTGCTCCCCGGACTAGCGGGGACGGAGAAAAACTGTTTTTT. Its translation: CSAPRTSGDGEKLFF.

This chain connects TRBV7-9 to TRBJ2-5; 10 bases map to TRBD1. V gave up 5 bases and J gave up 5 bases; unmatched junction bases: 11. The germline gives CDR1 SEHNR, CDR2 FQNEAQ (reference sequence). This CDR3 contains 16 residues. For the CDR3, the DNA is TGTGCCAGCAGCCCAATCGGACAGGGGGAAGCGGAGACCCAGTACTTC. It translates to CASSPIGQGEAETQYF.